The 13 T cell receptor beta chains in this list originate from one sample, sequenced in a study of regulatory T cells in long-lasting Graves disease. CDR3-region Arm-PCR and iRepertoire HTBI primers produced the TCR beta libraries. Each CDR3 protein is one row after TCRdb ran MiXCR on the multiplex PCR reads. The profile shows a few hundred thousand distinct CDR3 sequences, around 23% of them singletons. Stated time point: persistent/refractory GD, antithyroid drugs over 5 years with positive TRAb. RNA isolated from PBMCs was used to make the TCR library. The specimen comprised peripheral blood mononuclear cells (PBMCs), sampled when the disease was refractory, from a patient treated with antithyroid drugs. The source is a female donor with Graves disease.

This clonotype came up many times. This chain connects TRBV28 to TRBJ2-7; a possible D gene is TRBD1 (6 bases). The CDR3 spans 14 residues. V shed 6 bases and J shed 5 bases, with 17 bases lying between them. Germline V gives CDR1 MDHEN, CDR2 SYDVKM. In nucleotides, the CDR3 is TGTGCCAGCAGGCCTAACAGGGTAGGCCACGAGCAGTACTTC. Its translation: CASRPNRVGHEQYF.

This clonotype was counted ten times or more. The CDR3 bases are TGTGCCAGCAGTCCCCCCGGACTGGAAGGCACAGAGACCCAGTACTTC. Its protein is CASSPPGLEGTETQYF. V and J are TRBV12-3 or TRBV12-4 and TRBJ2-5; the D gene is possibly TRBD2 (5 bases). Trimming stripped 5 bases from V and 4 bases from J, with 20 bases between. The length of the CDR3 is 16 residues.

V and J are TRBV7-9 and TRBJ2-7, with 9 nucleotides matching TRBD1. The germline V gene encodes CDR1 SEHNR and CDR2 FQNEAQ (reference sequence). This CDR3 comprises 14 residues. Trimming removed 6 bases from V and 9 bases from J; junction bases left unmatched: 12. DNA for the CDR3: TGTGCCAGCAGTTCCGGGACAGGGTTACCGGGGCAGTACTTC. Its protein product is CASSSGTGLPGQYF.

The CDR3: CSAVGAGHGYTF. In DNA, the CDR3 is TGCAGTGCCGTTGGGGCAGGACACGGCTACACCTTC. The chain combines TRBV20-1 with TRBJ1-2, with a tentative D call TRBD1 (5 bases). This CDR3 is 12 amino acids long. CDR1 DFQATT and CDR2 SNEGSKA come from the germline V gene (reference sequence). V was shortened by 6 bases and J by 8 bases, with 16 bases between the two germline ends.

This clonotype was detected a few times. CDR3 nucleotides: TGTGCCAGCCGGTTAATTAGCACAGATACGCAGTATTTT. Translating it yields CASRLISTDTQYF. The rearrangement uses TRBV27 and TRBJ2-3; D unclear. The germline V and J ends were trimmed by 8 bases and 0 bases, with 9 bases remaining between them. The CDR3 is made up of 13 amino acids. CDR1 is MNHEY and CDR2 is SMNVEV in the germline V gene (reference sequence).

This clonotype has a count of ten or more. The chain joins TRBV11-2 to TRBJ2-5; a possible D gene is TRBD1 (5 bases). The germline V and J ends were trimmed by 4 bases and 1 base, with 19 bases remaining between them. The germline V gene encodes CDR1 SGHAT and CDR2 FQNNGV. CDR3 length: 17 residues. CDR3 amino acids: CASSYTSGRAIQETQYF. As DNA, the CDR3 is TGTGCCAGCAGCTATACCTCCGGCAGGGCAATCCAAGAGACCCAGTACTTC.

This clonotype was seen a handful of times. The J gene is TRBJ2-5, the V gene TRBV10-2; 11 bases agree with TRBD2. The germline V gene has CDR1 WSHSY and CDR2 SAAADI. The CDR3 sequence is 20 residues long. With 5 bases clipped from V and 1 base from J, the junction kept 18 bases outside the gene matches. In DNA form, the CDR3 reads TGCGCCAGCAGTTATTCGACTAGCGGGAAAAGGGGTGTGTCCCAAGAGACCCAGTACTTC. Amino acid sequence: CASSYSTSGKRGVSQETQYF.

At least ten counts were recorded for this clonotype. Here the CDR3 reads CASTGTVTEAFF. The CDR3 DNA sequence: TGTGCCAGCACAGGGACCGTGACTGAAGCTTTCTTT. The rearrangement uses TRBV6-1 and TRBJ1-1, with a weak D call TRBD1 (5 bases). Germline values: CDR1 MNHNS, CDR2 SASEGT. The CDR3 loop spans 12 amino acids. Trimming removed 7 bases at V and 5 bases at J, with 11 bases between.

The chain joins TRBV28 to TRBJ2-3, with D maybe TRBD2 (5 bases). Trimming took off 4 bases at V and 2 bases at J, with 19 bases between the two ends. Germline values: CDR1 MDHEN, CDR2 SYDVKM. CDR3 length: 17 amino acids. This CDR3 reads CASSSGVVGSLTDTQYF. CDR3 coding DNA: TGTGCCAGCAGTTCCGGGGTGGTGGGGTCTCTCACAGATACGCAGTATTTT.

The CDR3 loop reads CATSDSGQGVNEQFF. The CDR3 DNA reads as TGTGCCACCAGTGATTCGGGACAGGGGGTGAATGAGCAGTTCTTC. The chain links TRBV24-1 to TRBJ2-1, with TRBD1 matching over 11 bases. Trimming at V came to 2 bases and at J to 7 bases, leaving 3 bases not matched to a gene. The CDR3 is 15 amino acids. Germline CDR1 KGHDR, CDR2 SFDVKD.

The chain joins TRBV2 to TRBJ2-2; maybe TRBD2 (5 bases). Germline CDR1 reads SNHLY; CDR2 reads FYNNEI. The V end lost 3 bases, the J end lost 4 bases, and 12 bases lay between the germline ends. The CDR3 extends over 15 amino acids. The CDR3 bases are TGTGCCAGCAGTGAGTTGCGAAGCGGCACCGGGGAGCTGTTTTTT. Protein: CASSELRSGTGELFF. The full variable domain, rest sourced from reference TRBV2 and TRBJ2-2, is EPEVTQTPSHQVTQMGQEVILRCVPISNHLYFYWYRQILGQKVEFLVSFYNNEISEKSEIFDDQFSVERPDGSNFTLKIRSTKLEDSAMYFCASSELRSGTGELFFGEGSRLTVL.

This chain connects TRBV28 to TRBJ2-1; D uncertain. This CDR3 spans 13 amino acids. Trimming took off 4 bases at V and 7 bases at J, with 11 bases between the two ends. Looked up from germline, CDR1 is MDHEN and CDR2 is SYDVKM. CDR3 in amino acids: CASSSGPPNEQFF. For the CDR3, the DNA is TGTGCCAGCAGTTCGGGCCCCCCAAATGAGCAGTTCTTC.

A single count supports this clonotype. Since a much larger clone is just one base distant, this may be a read error. The V and J genes are TRBV6-2 or TRBV6-3 and TRBJ1-1, with D tentatively TRBD1 (5 bases). V lost 6 bases, J lost 10 bases, and 12 bases lay in between. The CDR3 consists of 11 residues. Germline V CDR1 and CDR2: MNHEY, SVGEGT. The CDR3 sequence: CASRDWGVAFF. The CDR3 nucleotides are TGTGCCAGCAGGGACTGGGGGGTAGCTTTCTTT.